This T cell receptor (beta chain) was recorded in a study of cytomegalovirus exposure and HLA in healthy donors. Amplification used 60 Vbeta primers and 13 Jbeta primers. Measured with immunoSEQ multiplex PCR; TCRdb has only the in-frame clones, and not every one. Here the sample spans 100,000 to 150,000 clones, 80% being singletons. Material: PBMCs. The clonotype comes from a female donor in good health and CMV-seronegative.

CDR3 region: CASSEYRKNTEAFF. DNA for the CDR3: TGCGCCAGCAGTGAGTACAGGAAGAACACTGAAGCTTTCTTT. This chain joins TRBV10-2 and TRBJ1-1, with D possibly matching TRBD1 (5 bases). V was trimmed by 1 base and J by 1 base, leaving 7 bases between them. CDR1 and CDR2 (germline): WSHSY, SAAADI. The CDR3 contains 14 residues.